These T cell receptor beta chains were read from a single sample in a study of T cell changes during pregnancy in multiple sclerosis. Profiling relied on immunoSEQ multiplex PCR, and the TCRdb table lists in-frame clones only, not all of them. This sample has 25,000 to 35,000 clones; almost 90% occur once, and the top ten carry about 0.5%. This specimen was CD4+ T cells from peripheral blood mononuclear cells, taken in the third trimester of pregnancy. All receptors come from a female donor in good health, enrolled as a control in a pregnancy study. CDR3s include the opening cysteine and the closing phenylalanine or tryptophan. A D gene is named only where the DNA matches it firmly. Not every row has a clone size; where given, it reads once, few, many or a size class.

TRBV5-4	TRBJ1-2	NA	NA	TGTGCCAGCAGCTTGGGGGGGGACCGCACCTTTAATTATGGCTACACCTTC	CASSLGGDRTFNYGYTF
TRBV7-2	TRBJ2-1	NA	NA	TGTGCCAGCAGCCGCGGGTCAGTCGCAAGGAATGAGCAGTTCTTC	CASSRGSVARNEQFF
TRBV19	TRBJ1-5	NA	TRBD1	TGTGCCAGTAGTCCCCCAGGGGGCAAGGGCAATCAGCCCCAGCATTTT	CASSPPGGKGNQPQHF
TRBV5-4	TRBJ2-3	NA	NA	TGTGCCAGCAGCTTGGATACGGGGGTCGCAGATACGCAGTATTTT	CASSLDTGVADTQYF
TRBV9	TRBJ2-6	few	TRBD2	TGTGCCAGCAGCTTATTAGCGGGGGCCTCTGGGGCCAACGTCCTGACTTTC	CASSLLAGASGANVLTF
TRBV4-2	TRBJ2-1	NA	NA	TGTGCCAGCAGCCAAGATCTTGGCGGTAGCTCCTACAATGAGCAGTTCTTC	CASSQDLGGSSYNEQFF
TRBV7-8	TRBJ1-5	once	TRBD1	TGTGCCAGCAGCTTTGACAGGGGATTTAGCCAGCCCCAGCATTTT	CASSFDRGFSQPQHF
TRBV10-3	TRBJ1-3	few	NA	TGTGCCATCAGTGAGGCGGGCTCTGGAAACACCATATATTTT	CAISEAGSGNTIYF
TRBV25-1	TRBJ1-1	NA	TRBD1	TGTGCCAGCAGTGAATCAGGGGGATTCACTGAAGCTTTCTTT	CASSESGGFTEAFF
TRBV27	TRBJ1-1	NA	NA	TGTGCCAGCGGGGCAGGGCAGAGTGGCACTGAAGCTTTCTTT	CASGAGQSGTEAFF
TRBV19	TRBJ1-4	NA	TRBD1	TGTGCCAGTAGTATGGGGACAGGGCTGGCATGGGAAAAACTGTTTTTT	CASSMGTGLAWEKLFF
TRBV29-1	TRBJ1-2	NA	TRBD1	TGCAGCGTTAGGACAGGGGGCAACTATGGCTACACCTTC	CSVRTGGNYGYTF
TRBV10-3	TRBJ1-1	once	NA	TGTGCCATCAGCCGGGACAAAATGAACACTGAAGCTTTCTTT	CAISRDKMNTEAFF
TRBV5-1	TRBJ2-7	NA	NA	TGCGCCAGCAGAGGGGTGGCGCTCTCCTACGAGCAGTACTTC	CASRGVALSYEQYF
TRBV10-1	TRBJ2-3	NA	TRBD2	TGCGCCAGCAGTGAATTGGCGGGAGCAGATACGCAGTATTTT	CASSELAGADTQYF
TRBV25-1	TRBJ2-2	NA	NA	TGTGCCAGCAGTGAATCCAGAGCGCCGGCGGCCGGGGAGCTGTTTTTT	CASSESRAPAAGELFF
TRBV11-1	TRBJ2-5	NA	NA	TGTGCCAGCAGCTTAAGTCAACGGGAGACCCAGTACTTC	CASSLSQRETQYF
TRBV7-8	TRBJ1-2	NA	NA	TGTGCCAGCAGCTTAGGGCCGGGAATCGGCTATGGCTACACCTTC	CASSLGPGIGYGYTF
TRBV19	TRBJ2-2	NA	TRBD1	TGTGCCAGTAGTAAAGGGACAGGGAAAACCGGGGAGCTGTTTTTT	CASSKGTGKTGELFF
TRBV19	TRBJ2-3	few	TRBD2	TGTGCCAGTAGACAGGGACTAGCGGGGGGAGATACGCAGTATTTT	CASRQGLAGGDTQYF
TRBV9	TRBJ2-3	NA	NA	TGTGCCAGCAGCGTAGGGTTTGCGGGCAGCACAGATACGCAGTATTTT	CASSVGFAGSTDTQYF
TRBV2	TRBJ2-7	NA	NA	TGTGCCAGCAGAGGACAGTCCTACGAGCAGTACTTC	CASRGQSYEQYF
TRBV6-4	TRBJ2-1	NA	NA	TGTGCCAGCAGTTCCACTAGCAACTCCTACAATGAGCAGTTCTTC	CASSSTSNSYNEQFF
TRBV5-1	TRBJ2-7	NA	TRBD1	TGCGCCAGCAGCTTGGGAGTCGCGGGCGGGACAGGGGGGTACGAGCAGTACTTC	CASSLGVAGGTGGYEQYF
TRBV9	TRBJ1-1	NA	NA	TGTGCCAGCAGCGTAATCGGACAGTCAATTACTGAAGCTTTCTTT	CASSVIGQSITEAFF
TRBV11-2	TRBJ2-7	NA	NA	TGTGCCAGCAGCTTAGACGGGCAGGGGACCTACGAGCAGTACTTC	CASSLDGQGTYEQYF
TRBV7-2	TRBJ2-2	NA	NA	TGTGCCAGCAGCTTAGATGCGGGGAGCAGGACCGGGGAGCTGTTTTTT	CASSLDAGSRTGELFF
TRBV9	TRBJ2-4	NA	NA	TGTGCCAGCAGCGAGGGACTTGCCAAAAACATTCAGTACTTC	CASSEGLAKNIQYF
TRBV12-2	TRBJ2-1	NA	NA	TGTGCAAGTCGCTTACCTCAAGGCACAGGGGCCCTCTCGACTTACTACAATGAGCAGTTCTTC	CASRLPQGTGALSTYYNEQFF
TRBV19	TRBJ1-5	NA	NA	TGTGCCAGTAGTATTCTGGCCCAAGGGGTCTGGGTCAGCAATCAGCCCCAGCATTTT	CASSILAQGVWVSNQPQHF
TRBV10-1	TRBJ1-2	NA	TRBD1	TGCGCCAGGGGGTCTAAGGGACAGGATCTTTTCGATAACTATGGCTACACCTTC	CARGSKGQDLFDNYGYTF
TRBV10-3	TRBJ2-3	once	TRBD2	TGTGCCATCAGAGGACTAGCAGAAAACACAGATACGCAGTATTTT	CAIRGLAENTDTQYF
TRBV19	TRBJ2-5	NA	TRBD2	TGTGCCAGTAGTATAGATCTTTGGGGGGGAGCTACCCAAGAGACCCAGTACTTC	CASSIDLWGGATQETQYF
TRBV18	TRBJ1-1	NA	TRBD1	TGTGCCAGCTCACCACTTGAGTTGTCACAGGGGGTCACTGAAGCTTTCTTT	CASSPLELSQGVTEAFF
TRBV19	TRBJ1-5	NA	NA	TGTGCCAGTAGCCAAGAAGACAGGACTAGCAATCAGCCCCAGCATTTT	CASSQEDRTSNQPQHF
TRBV28	TRBJ1-2	NA	TRBD1	TGTGCCAGCACCCAGGGGGAGACCTATGGCTACACCTTC	CASTQGETYGYTF
TRBV19	TRBJ1-5	once	TRBD1	TGTGCCAGTAGTCCTCAGGGGGCTGGGCAGCCCCAGCATTTT	CASSPQGAGQPQHF